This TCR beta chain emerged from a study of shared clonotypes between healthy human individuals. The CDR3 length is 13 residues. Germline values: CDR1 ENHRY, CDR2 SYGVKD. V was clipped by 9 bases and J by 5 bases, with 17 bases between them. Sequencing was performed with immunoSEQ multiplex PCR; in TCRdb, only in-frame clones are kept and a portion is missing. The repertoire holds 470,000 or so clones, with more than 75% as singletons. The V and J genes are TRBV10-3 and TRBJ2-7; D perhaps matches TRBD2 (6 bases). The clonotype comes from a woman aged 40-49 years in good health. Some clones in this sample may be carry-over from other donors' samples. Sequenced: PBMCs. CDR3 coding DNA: TGTGCCATAGGGGAGGCTCCCAGCCACGAGCAGTACTTC. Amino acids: CAIGEAPSHEQYF.